This record looks at one T cell receptor (beta chain) sequence and its context. This clone was found once. Its antigen remains undetermined. Per-base quality was not reported, and no clone a single base away is much larger than it. The data were obtained in a study of shared clonotypes between healthy human individuals (dated by TCRdb to 2020 to 2022). About the full investigation: The cohort included three men and two women between 18 and 49 years of age. For each donor, three plates each were used for CD4 naive and CD4 memory, two plates were used for CD8 naive, and one plate was used for CD8 memory. The study deeply sequenced blood TCR repertoires of 5 or 6 healthy adults to estimate repertoire size and the extent of clonotype sharing between individuals. To increase sequencing depth and limit assay-specific biases, different laboratories used diverse techniques to prepare libraries and sequence TCR repertoires. Per donor, leukapheresis produced somewhere between about 0.94 and 9.5 billion PBMCs.

Donors were healthy HIV-negative adults with no recently reported acute infections or vaccinations. Every donor was a Caucasian adult residing in Nashville, Tennessee, USA. CD8 memory samples consisted of magnetically selected CD45RO+ cells combined with CCR7-negative CD45RA+ effector memory (TemRA) cells. Blood was collected by leukapheresis, and PBMCs were isolated by Ficoll-Histopaque density gradient centrifugation and then cryopreserved in liquid nitrogen vapor phase. Analytical flow cytometry was used to check the purity and quantity of every magnetically sorted T cell population. Each sorted fraction had its genomic DNA isolated and then quantified by UV absorbance on a Nanodrop 2000c. As encoded in the germline V gene (reference sequence), CDR1 is GTSNPN while CDR2 is SVGIG. The CDR3 starts with the cysteine, ends with the phenylalanine, and has 13 residues. Only CDR3 DNA remains: 39 bases, in frame from the first base. V is pared back by 3 bases and J by 4 bases, with 12 bases lying between the germline termini.

Using the deep immunoSEQ assay, multiplex PCR amplified TCR CDR3 regions from genomic DNA. Genomic DNA extracted from each cell subset was distributed evenly over all wells of several immunoSEQ 96-well plates, and each plate served as one replicate. For sorted subsets, each replicate PCR was loaded with roughly 0.2 ug genomic DNA, equivalent to about 33,000 T cell genomes. The purified libraries were quantified using a Qubit 3.0 fluorometer, sized with a Bioanalyzer 2100, and then quantified again using the KAPA Library Quantification kit. Each immunoSEQ 96-well plate was sequenced on its own single-read 150-cycle Illumina NextSeq 550 flow cell. Per the source publication's procedure: Because the immunoSEQ output held only junctional sequences and lacked quality scores, the filtering could not match the filtering applied to full-length reads. To assign V/J genes and CDR3, sequences were annotated using PyIR, a Python wrapper for IgBLAST v1.9, with IMGT germline references. Reads with weak V/J assignments (E-value above 1e-6), missing CDR3, stop codons, out-of-frame junctions, or ambiguous translated residues were removed. A V3J clonotype was defined by an identical inferred V gene, J gene, and CDR3 amino acid sequence. To compute the percentage overlap between repertoires, the number of shared unique clonotypes was divided by the size of the smaller repertoire. Richness of each repertoire was evaluated using RTK rarefaction, the Chao1 estimator, and Recon v2.1 estimates of unobserved clonotypes. Generation probabilities for all TCRbeta clonotypes obtained by the gDNA method from a few donors were computed using OLGA. What TCRdb holds here is the immuneACCESS table cut down to in-frame rearrangements. Part of the clones is not present; checked against another copy, under half of the missing clones reflect an unresolved V gene, and the others are unexplained. V, J and clone size are those of that table, while D and trimming were read from the DNA. The sample has approximately 350,000 clones on record, 96% of them singletons. The ten largest clones represent 0.25% to 0.35% of the sample.

Findings and caveats that apply to the study as a whole: Estimated clonotype richness was generally larger for naive than for memory subsets. Sampling was restricted to blood, and TCR repertoires in tissue are likely to differ from TCR repertoires in blood. Higher generation probabilities were observed for clonotypes shared by all four sorted-subset donors than for non-shared clonotypes. Because the study included only a small number of donors, the genetic and exposure-history diversity represented was limited. Sharing across a handful of donors was observed for around 5% of naive CD4, 3% to 4% of naive CD8, 2% to 2.5% of memory CD4, and 0.4% of memory CD8 clonotypes. Even with the large sequencing depth, rarefaction of the sorted-subset datasets indicated that sequencing was incomplete. Pairwise subsampling indicated that sequencing depth was expected to affect the degree of clonotype sharing among donors.

Sequenced sample: memory CD8+ T cells sorted from blood. Interpreted using the paper, the cell subset or site label stands for: CD45RO+ cells pooled with CCR7-negative TemRA cells. This receptor was taken from a young man in good health. The chain is encoded by TRBV30 joined to TRBJ2-5, and possibly TRBD1, on 6 matching bases. The nucleotide sequence reads as follows: TGTGCCTGGAGAAGCCTAGGGGGAGAGACCCAGTACTTC. Its protein product is CAWRSLGGETQYF. With all but the CDR3 taken from the reference TRBV30 and TRBJ2-5 genes, the full variable domain is: SQTIHQWPATLVQPVGSPLSLECTVEGTSNPNLYWYRQAAGRGLQLLFYSVGIGQISSEVPQNLSASRPQDRQFILSSKKLLLSDSGFYLCAWRSLGGETQYFGPGTRLLVL.